This record concerns one TCR beta chain sequence. Using immunoSEQ multiplex PCR, the repertoire was profiled, and TCRdb retains in-frame clones only, with some absent. The repertoire consists of 120,000 to 150,000 clones, with over 65% occurring once and the leading ten covering approximately 20%. This sample is part of a study of radiation and T cells in renal cell carcinoma. CDR1 LNHNV and CDR2 YYDKDF come from the germline V gene (reference sequence). Trimming took 3 bases from V and 3 from J, leaving 18 bases between them. This CDR3 spans 17 amino acids. The time point is: baseline pretreatment blood. Treatment denoted: 15 Gy SBRT to primary tumor, nephrectomy 4 weeks later. The patient's renal cell carcinoma had clear cell pathology.

The source was blood, collected from a patient whose treatment included radiotherapy and nephrectomy. The chain recombines TRBV15 with TRBJ2-4, with D maybe TRBD2 (6 bases). The TCR was taken from a woman in her fifties or sixties with renal cell carcinoma. DNA for the CDR3: TGTGCCACCAGCAGCAGCGGGCCGAGAAACAACAAAAACATTCAGTACTTC. This codes for CATSSSGPRNNKNIQYF.